This T cell receptor (beta chain) was captured by sequencing in a study of T cell responses to AZD1222 COVID-19 vaccine. The germline gives CDR1 ENHRY, CDR2 SYGVKD. V was shortened by 5 bases and J by 1 base, with 11 bases between the two germline ends. The CDR3 is made up of 14 amino acids. The method was immunoSEQ multiplex PCR; TCRdb's version includes in-frame clones alone and lacks a portion of them. This sample has more than 120,000 clones, with roughly nine tenths found just once. This clonotype was sampled from an adult who received the AZD1222 COVID-19 vaccine. This chain connects TRBV10-3 to TRBJ1-2; D gene uncertain. The sample in question was peripheral blood, obtained 28 days after the second AZD1222 dose. This chain's CDR3 is CAISPSTSNYGYTF. The CDR3 DNA reads TGTGCCATCAGTCCGAGCACAAGTAACTATGGCTACACCTTC.